Below, 22 T cell receptor beta chains from the same sample are listed, as sequenced in a study of spatial heterogeneity in lung cancer. TCRdb itself ran the 5' RACE reads through MiXCR, one entry per CDR3 protein. The sample records roughly 70,000 distinct CDR3 sequences, less than 9.5% being singletons. Time point in this sample: blood at routine non-recurrence follow-up after resection. The sequences come from PBMCs, collected at follow-up. These receptor sequences come from a female donor with early-stage non-small cell lung cancer.

This clonotype was observed many times. This chain uses TRBV11-2 with TRBJ2-1, with D possibly TRBD1 on 5 matching bases. Germline V gene sequence: CDR1 SGHAT, CDR2 FQNNGV. The CDR3 is made up of 16 amino acids. V lost 4 bases to trimming and J lost 0 bases, with 13 bases between them. This CDR3 reads CASSSRQSSSYNEQFF. In DNA, the CDR3 is TGTGCCAGCAGCTCCCGACAGTCTAGCTCCTACAATGAGCAGTTCTTC.

This clonotype was observed many times. The genes are TRBV7-2 and TRBJ2-1; D unclear. The CDR3 has 14 amino acids. CDR1 SGHTA and CDR2 FQGNSA come from the germline V gene. The V end lost 4 bases, the J end lost 8 bases, and 15 bases lay between the germline ends. The CDR3 here is CASSSPRPLDEQFF. The CDR3 DNA sequence: TGTGCCAGCAGCTCCCCTAGACCCTTAGATGAGCAGTTCTTC. The variable domain in full, with the rest retrieved from reference TRBV7-2 and TRBJ2-1, is GAGVSQSPSNKVTEKGKDVELRCDPISGHTALYWYRQSLGQGLEFLIYFQGNSAPDKSGLPSDRFSAERTGGSVSTLTIQRTQQEDSAVYLCASSSPRPLDEQFFGPGTRLTVL.

In DNA, the CDR3 is TGTGCCAGCTCACCGAACCCCCAAGGAGCCTACGAGCAGTACTTC. Its protein is CASSPNPQGAYEQYF. The chain uses TRBV18 and TRBJ2-7; D is unresolved. Germline CDR1 and CDR2: KGHSH and LQKENI. The V and J ends lost 3 bases and 2 bases respectively, with 14 bases between them. The CDR3 loop spans 15 amino acids.

The chain carries TRBV15 and TRBJ1-4; no firm D call. Trimming removed 0 bases at V and 8 bases at J, with 7 bases between. CDR1 and CDR2 (germline): LNHNV, YYDKDF (reference sequence). CDR3 size: 13 residues. The CDR3 bases are TGTGCCACCAGCAGAGATAAGGCGGAAAAACTGTTTTTT. The encoded protein is CATSRDKAEKLFF.

The sample holds many counts of this clonotype. The chain has TRBV9 and TRBJ2-5; the D is unclear. This CDR3 is 16 amino acids long. Per germline, CDR1 SGDLS and CDR2 YYNGEE. V lost 0 bases to trimming and J lost 1 base, with 13 bases between them. Here the CDR3 reads CASSVDGQIFQETQYF. CDR3 coding DNA: TGTGCCAGCAGCGTAGACGGCCAAATATTCCAAGAGACCCAGTACTTC. The variable domain in full, with the rest retrieved from reference TRBV9 and TRBJ2-5, is DSGVTQTPKHLITATGQRVTLRCSPRSGDLSVYWYQQSLDQGLQFLIQYYNGEERAKGNILERFSAQQFPDLHSELNLSSLELGDSALYFCASSVDGQIFQETQYFGPGTRLLVL.

This clonotype was recorded a few times. J is TRBJ2-5 and V is TRBV11-2, with TRBD2 as a possible D gene (5 bases). The germline V gene has CDR1 SGHAT and CDR2 FQNNGV. Trimming shortened V by 5 bases and J by 3 bases, and 13 bases separated the two germline ends. This CDR3 comprises 14 residues. This chain's CDR3 is CASSTWRSKETQYF. The CDR3, as DNA: TGTGCCAGCAGCACGTGGAGGTCCAAAGAGACCCAGTACTTC. Together with reference TRBV11-2 and TRBJ2-5, the CDR3 gives the full variable domain: EAGVAQSPRYKIIEKRQSVAFWCNPISGHATLYWYQQILGQGPKLLIQFQNNGVVDDSQLPKDRFSAERLKGVDSTLKIQPAKLEDSAVYLCASSTWRSKETQYFGPGTRLLVL.

With regard to this clonotype: Mismatch with germline at one junction end may stem from a read error. The V call is TRBV28, the J call TRBJ2-5, with D perhaps matching TRBD1 (6 bases). This CDR3 contains 14 residues. The germline V gene has CDR1 MDHEN and CDR2 SYDVKM. CDR3 residues: CASSLRQAQGTQYF. CDR3 bases: TGTGCCAGCAGTTTACGACAGGCCCAAGGGACCCAGTACTTC.

The rearrangement uses TRBV10-2 and TRBJ2-7, with 10 bases aligning to TRBD2. The CDR3 covers 15 residues. Germline lookup yields CDR1 WSHSY and CDR2 SAAADI. With V trimmed by 2 bases and J by 0 bases, 1 base remained unmatched. Written as DNA, the CDR3 is TGCGCCAGCAGTGAGCCTAGCGGGAGCTCCTACGAGCAGTACTTC. Translating gives CASSEPSGSSYEQYF.

This clonotype was observed many times. This chain connects TRBV4-1 to TRBJ2-1, with D perhaps matching TRBD1 or TRBD2 (5 bases each). Germline CDR1 MGHRA, CDR2 YSYEKL. This CDR3 has 17 amino acids. The V end lost 0 bases, the J end lost 9 bases, and 21 bases lay between the germline ends. The CDR3 sequence: CASSQEARDPRFTEQFF. DNA for the CDR3: TGCGCCAGCAGCCAAGAGGCCCGGGACCCCCGATTCACTGAGCAGTTCTTC.

This clonotype was detected many times. The rearrangement links TRBV5-1 to TRBJ2-7, with D possibly being TRBD1 (7 bases). The CDR3 spans 13 residues. Trimming took off 1 base at V and 6 bases at J, with 11 bases between the two ends. Germline CDR1 is SGHRS and CDR2 is YFSETQ. The CDR3 coding sequence is TGCGCCAGCAGCTTGTGGCAGGGGGGCGAGCAGTACTTC. Encoded protein: CASSLWQGGEQYF.

Only a few counts were recorded for this clonotype. V usage is TRBV5-6 and J usage is TRBJ1-1; 7 nucleotides line up with TRBD1. The CDR3 has 18 residues. Trimming cost V 3 bases and J 3 bases; bases outside gene matches: 17. The germline gives CDR1 SGHDT, CDR2 YYEEEE. The CDR3 coding sequence is TGTGCCAGCAGCTGGGGAACAAGACAGGGCATTTGGGACACTGAAGCTTTCTTT. This translates into CASSWGTRQGIWDTEAFF.

V is TRBV25-1 and J is TRBJ2-3; 7 nucleotides line up with TRBD2. This CDR3 contains 13 residues. Germline CDR1 is MGHDK and CDR2 is SYGVNS. The V and J ends lost 8 bases and 8 bases, in that order; junction bases with no gene match: 10. CDR3 DNA: TGTGCCAGCGGATTCGGACCGGGGGGTACGCAGTATTTT. Translation gives CASGFGPGGTQYF. The full variable domain, completed using reference TRBV25-1 and TRBJ2-3, is EADIYQTPRYLVIGTGKKITLECSQTMGHDKMYWYQQDPGMELHLIHYSYGVNSTEKGDLSSESTVSRIRTEHFPLTLESARPSHTSQYLCASGFGPGGTQYFGPGTRLTVL.

This clonotype was picked up many times. The chain couples TRBV7-2 to TRBJ1-1, with D maybe TRBD1 (5 bases). Trimming took 3 bases from V and 4 from J, leaving 18 bases between them. Germline-derived CDR1 and CDR2 are SGHTA and FQGNSA. This CDR3 has 16 residues. The CDR3, as DNA: TGTGCCAGCAGCTTCAGGACCGGTTGGGACGGCACTGAAGCTTTCTTT. Translated, it gives CASSFRTGWDGTEAFF. Looking up the rest from reference TRBV7-2 and TRBJ1-1 gives the full variable domain: GAGVSQSPSNKVTEKGKDVELRCDPISGHTALYWYRQSLGQGLEFLIYFQGNSAPDKSGLPSDRFSAERTGGSVSTLTIQRTQQEDSAVYLCASSFRTGWDGTEAFFGQGTRLTVV.

This clonotype occurred many times. V usage is TRBV27 and J usage is TRBJ1-5; unclear D gene. Germline V gene sequence: CDR1 MNHEY, CDR2 SMNVEV (reference sequence). V lost 2 bases to trimming and J lost 6 bases, with 5 bases between them. The CDR3 totals 12 residues. The CDR3 nucleotides are TGTGCCAGCAGTTTAGGGGTTCAGCCCCAGCATTTT. This translates into CASSLGVQPQHF.

This clonotype was seen at least ten times. The rearrangement links TRBV2 to TRBJ2-3, with D perhaps matching TRBD2 (6 bases). The CDR3 runs 14 residues. The V gene's germline CDR1 is SNHLY and CDR2 FYNNEI. V lost 4 bases, J lost 10 bases, and 18 bases lay in between. In DNA, the CDR3 is TGTGCCAGCAGTGTCAGGGTGGAGGGAGCAGCGCAGTATTTT. This translates into CASSVRVEGAAQYF.

Only a few counts were recorded for this clonotype. V gene TRBV11-2 combines with J gene TRBJ2-7, with 8 nucleotides matching TRBD1. Germline CDR1 and CDR2: SGHAT and FQNNGV. The CDR3 is 16 amino acids. J was trimmed by 0 bases and V by 3 bases; bases with no gene match: 7. The CDR3, as DNA: TGTGCCAGCAGCTTTTCCAGACAGGGGAGCTCCTACGAGCAGTACTTC. It encodes CASSFSRQGSSYEQYF.

Many counts were recorded for this clonotype. The chain couples TRBV11-1 to TRBJ2-7; 9 nucleotides align to TRBD2. The V gene end was trimmed by 1 base and the J gene end by 3 bases; junction bases not matched to a gene: 4. The CDR3 extends over 15 amino acids. Germline V CDR1 and CDR2: SGHAT, FQDESV (reference sequence). The CDR3, as DNA: TGTGCCAGCAGCTTAGGGCTAGCGGGGATCTACGAGCAGTACTTC. Its protein product is CASSLGLAGIYEQYF.

This clonotype was seen more than once but under ten times. The chain recombines TRBV7-2 with TRBJ2-1; D perhaps matches TRBD2 (5 bases). Between the trimmed V and J ends, which lost 3 bases and 1 base, there was a span of 10 bases. Germline assignment: CDR1 SGHTA and CDR2 FQGNSA. The CDR3 length is 15 residues. CDR3 DNA: TGTGCCAGCAGCTTGGACTTGCGATCCTACAATGAGCAGTTCTTC. Translating it yields CASSLDLRSYNEQFF.

Ten or more counts support this clonotype. The chain uses TRBV30 and TRBJ2-1; D is ambiguous. Germline values: CDR1 GTSNPN, CDR2 SVGIG (reference sequence). The CDR3 contains 13 residues. The V end lost 0 bases, the J end lost 11 bases, and 14 bases lay between the germline ends. In DNA form, the CDR3 reads TGTGCCTGGAGTGTACAAGAAAGGACCCAGCAGTTCTTC. The encoded protein is CAWSVQERTQQFF.

The sample holds many counts of this clonotype. The chain is built from TRBV28 and TRBJ1-2; 9 bases match TRBD1. The germline gives CDR1 MDHEN, CDR2 SYDVKM. Trimming took 5 bases from V and 6 from J; bases not matched to a gene: 10. The CDR3 extends over 15 amino acids. CDR3 sequence reads: CASSPPQGAVDGYTF. In DNA, the CDR3 is TGTGCCAGCAGTCCCCCACAGGGGGCCGTTGATGGCTACACCTTC.

The chain employs TRBV5-4 and TRBJ2-5, with TRBD2 identical over 7 bases. The V gene's germline CDR1 is SGHNT and CDR2 YYREEE (reference sequence). With V trimmed by 0 bases and J by 2 bases, 7 bases remained unmatched. This CDR3 is 16 amino acids long. This chain's CDR3 is CASSLGASGGQETQYF. The CDR3 DNA is TGTGCCAGCAGCTTGGGGGCTTCGGGAGGACAAGAGACCCAGTACTTC.

This clonotype appeared many times. V and J are TRBV4-1 and TRBJ1-2; tentatively, D is TRBD1 (6 bases). The V end was cut by 2 bases, the J end by 0 bases, with 10 bases between. This CDR3 is 15 amino acids long. The V gene's germline CDR1 is MGHRA and CDR2 YSYEKL. Here the CDR3 reads CASSQPTGPNYGYTF. Written as DNA, the CDR3 is TGCGCCAGCAGCCAACCGACAGGCCCTAACTATGGCTACACCTTC.